This TCR beta chain was captured in a study of T cell responses to AZD1222 COVID-19 vaccine. Study-wide results and caveats: Clonal diversity may have been underestimated, and the donors were mostly white British, with more females than males. Seropositive status at baseline applied to only a handful of AZD1222 recipients.

Produced via immunoSEQ multiplex PCR; TCRdb's table is partial and in-frame only. The data show 130,000 or so clones, approximately 93% seen once. With 3 bases removed from V and 3 bases from J, the gap between germline ends came to 12 bases. This CDR3 has 15 amino acids. Germline loops: CDR1 SGHAT, CDR2 FQNNGV. With regard to this clone: Its antigen is currently unknown.

The clonotype was recovered from an adult in good health. The specimen comprised peripheral blood, sampled on day 0 of AZD1222 vaccination. This chain joins TRBV11-2 and TRBJ1-5; perhaps TRBD1 as D (5 bases). Here the CDR3 DNA reads TGTGCCAGCAGCTTGACCGGGACCATCAATCAGCCCCAGCATTTT. Protein product: CASSLTGTINQPQHF.